This TCR beta chain was retrieved from a study of cytomegalovirus exposure and HLA in healthy donors. This clone was observed a handful of times. The primer mix had 60 Vbeta and 13 Jbeta primers. Data came from immunoSEQ multiplex PCR; TCRdb stores just in-frame clones and leaves some out. The sample lists 60,000 to 70,000 clones; 75% were seen once. Germline V gene sequence: CDR1 WSHSY, CDR2 SAAADI. Germline trimming cut 6 bases from V and 3 bases from J; bases unmatched to any gene: 5. This CDR3 is built from 15 residues. This rearrangement joins TRBV10-2 to TRBJ2-2, with 9 bases aligning to TRBD1. Sequencing was done on a sample of PBMCs. The clonotype originates from a man in his sixties in good health and CMV-seropositive. The CDR3 reads CASREGQGHTGELFF. The CDR3 DNA is TGCGCCAGCAGGGAGGGACAGGGTCACACCGGGGAGCTGTTTTTT.